These 3 T cell receptor beta chains originate from one sample sequenced in a study of identical twins. TCRdb independently ran MiXCR on the 5' RACE reads; one entry per CDR3 protein. The sample records roughly 230,000 distinct CDR3 sequences, about 8% being singletons. The sample was also linked to a second study, of yellow fever vaccine responses in identical twins.

What was sequenced was CD8+ T cells sorted from blood. The receptors stem from a woman under 30 in good health.

In this sample, this clonotype turned up many times. The rearrangement links TRBV4-1 to TRBJ2-7; no reliable D call. The V and J ends lost 0 bases and 4 bases respectively, with 10 bases between them. The CDR3 sequence is 14 residues long. The germline V gene encodes CDR1 MGHRA and CDR2 YSYEKL. CDR3 nucleotide sequence: TGCGCCAGCAGCCAAGAATTTAGCCAGTACGAGCAGTACTTC. Translating it yields CASSQEFSQYEQYF.

This clonotype has at least ten counts. This chain links TRBV28 with TRBJ2-7; tentative D call: TRBD2 (6 bases). Trimming left V 3 bases short and J 2 bases short, with 11 bases between. Germline V lookup: CDR1 MDHEN, CDR2 SYDVKM. The CDR3 is made up of 14 amino acids. The CDR3 DNA reads as TGTGCCAGCAGTTTGGCGGGGTTTCCCTACGAGCAGTACTTC. Its protein is CASSLAGFPYEQYF.

This clonotype turned up a few times. The chain is built from TRBV3-1 and TRBJ2-6; D remains unclear. Germline V gene sequence: CDR1 LGHDT, CDR2 YNNKEL (reference sequence). The CDR3 is 14 residues long. Trimming pared 4 bases from V and 3 bases from J, leaving 7 bases between. This CDR3 reads CASSPVGGANVLTF. Here the CDR3 DNA reads TGTGCCAGCAGCCCAGTGGGTGGGGCCAACGTCCTGACTTTC.